This TCR beta chain was recorded in a study of Ad26.COV2.S vaccination and SARS-CoV-2 variants. Study context: The vaccine Ad26.COV2.S was put into the muscle once, or twice with 56 days between.

Treatment indicated: approximately 18 received Ad26.COV2.S at low or high dose, single or two shots; a few received placebo; per-sample allocation not given. Collection of samples fell on day 63 after the first vaccine or placebo injection. Expression of Wuhan-strain SARS-CoV-2 spike came from the Ad26 vector that formed the vaccine. The J segment lost 7 bases and the V segment lost 0 bases, leaving 5 bases of the junction unmatched. Looked up from germline, CDR1 is LNHNV and CDR2 is YYDKDF (reference sequence). This CDR3 has 15 amino acids. Sequencing used immunoSEQ multiplex PCR; TCRdb keeps in-frame clones, though not all of them. Of over 300,000 clones in the sample, about 83% were seen once.

Sequenced here: peripheral blood, sampled in a trial of Ad26.COV2.S vaccine versus placebo. The clonotype comes from a person between 18 and 60 years old who received the Ad26.COV2.S COVID-19 vaccine or a placebo. The chain recombines TRBV15 with TRBJ1-4, with TRBD1 matching 7 bases. CDR3 loop: CATSRDYTGAEKLFF. In DNA form, the CDR3 reads TGTGCCACCAGCAGAGATTACACAGGGGCTGAAAAACTGTTTTTT.